What follows describes a single T cell receptor (beta chain). Regarding donors, all were healthy bone marrow donors. The CDR3 consists of 13 residues. The V and J ends lost 3 bases and 5 bases respectively, with 10 bases between them. Germline assignment: CDR1 LNHDA and CDR2 SQIVND (reference sequence). The data stem from a study of cytomegalovirus exposure and HLA in healthy donors. PCR employed 60 Vbeta and 13 Jbeta primers. Generated by immunoSEQ multiplex PCR, the TCRdb table keeps only in-frame clones and is missing some. The sample includes about 140,000 clones, just under 85% seen only once; the top ten take approximately 1.5%.

The chain joins TRBV19 to TRBJ2-5; possible D gene TRBD2, 5 bases. Material for sequencing was PBMCs. The sequence came from a man aged 25-45 years in good health and CMV-seropositive. As DNA, the CDR3 is TGTGCCAGTAGTATTTCGGGGAAGGAGACCCAGTACTTC. Its protein product is CASSISGKETQYF. The variable domain in full, with the rest retrieved from reference TRBV19 and TRBJ2-5, is DGGITQSPKYLFRKEGQNVTLSCEQNLNHDAMYWYRQDPGQGLRLIYYSQIVNDFQKGDIAEGYSVSREKKESFPLTVTSAQKNPTAFYLCASSISGKETQYFGPGTRLLVL.